These 23 T cell receptor beta chains share one sample of origin, sequenced in a study of blood T cell repertoires in COVID-19. Profiled with immunoSEQ multiplex PCR; TCRdb holds only in-frame clones, not every one. The sample includes about 370,000 clones, 87% of them seen just once. Input material: peripheral blood. The origin of the receptors is a woman in her 30s with COVID-19, enrolled during active disease.

The CDR3 loop is CATCVGQGIYEQYF. The CDR3 nucleotides are TGCGCCACCTGTGTAGGACAGGGGATATACGAGCAGTACTTC. This chain uses TRBV10-2 with TRBJ2-7; 9 bases line up with TRBD1. In germline, CDR1 is WSHSY, CDR2 SAAADI. V trimming: 10 bases; J trimming: 4 bases; junction bases outside the gene matches: 11. The CDR3 is made up of 14 amino acids.

The chain uses TRBV29-1 and TRBJ2-1; D call uncertain. The CDR3 is 13 residues long. Germline V gives CDR1 SQVTM, CDR2 ANQGSEA. With 3 bases removed from V and 7 bases from J, the gap between germline ends came to 13 bases. Here the CDR3 DNA reads TGCAGCGTTGACTTGAATTGGGCGAATGAGCAGTTCTTC. Translating it yields CSVDLNWANEQFF.

In its sample, this clone was seen many times. The V gene is TRBV29-1, the J gene TRBJ1-3, with a tentative D call TRBD1 (5 bases). This CDR3 region has 12 residues. V lost 8 bases and J lost 9, with 17 bases in between. The germline gives CDR1 SQVTM, CDR2 ANQGSEA. The CDR3 here is CSHFNPGGTIYF. The CDR3 bases are TGCAGCCATTTTAACCCCGGGGGCACCATATATTTT.

This sequence joins TRBV7-8 and TRBJ2-3; TRBD2 matches 8 bases. Germline V gives CDR1 SGHVS, CDR2 FQNEAQ. This CDR3 comprises 18 residues. J gave up 4 bases and V 2 bases, and 14 bases lay outside the gene matches. This CDR3 reads CASSLSIGGLGGADTQYF. The CDR3 DNA follows: TGTGCCAGCAGCTTATCTATAGGGGGACTAGGGGGAGCAGATACGCAGTATTTT.

The chain is built from TRBV28 and TRBJ1-1; D call uncertain. The CDR3 runs to 13 residues. Germline-derived CDR1 and CDR2 are MDHEN and SYDVKM. V lost 1 base, J lost 4 bases, and 7 bases lay in between. The CDR3 spells CASSLLGSTEAFF. CDR3 coding DNA: TGTGCCAGCAGTTTATTGGGGAGCACTGAAGCTTTCTTT.

This chain links TRBV13 with TRBJ2-7, with 11 bases that match TRBD2. CDR3 length: 15 residues. Germline V gives CDR1 PRHDT, CDR2 FYEKMQ (reference sequence). V shed 4 bases, J shed 3 bases, and the junction held 5 bases outside the gene matches. The CDR3 region has the DNA TGTGCCAGCAGCTCCCTAGCGGGAGGACGCTACGAGCAGTACTTC. This sequence encodes CASSSLAGGRYEQYF.

This chain links TRBV4-1 with TRBJ2-1; D might be TRBD2 (6 bases). The length of the CDR3 is 15 residues. The V and J ends lost 0 bases and 3 bases respectively, with 9 bases between them. The germline gives CDR1 MGHRA, CDR2 YSYEKL. The CDR3 protein is CASSQDGGDYNEQFF. The CDR3 nucleotides read TGCGCCAGCAGCCAAGATGGCGGGGACTACAATGAGCAGTTCTTC.

This chain connects TRBV10-3 to TRBJ1-2; 7 nucleotides align to TRBD1. The germline CDR1 and CDR2 sequences are ENHRY and SYGVKD. V was pared by 3 bases and J by 0 bases, with 7 bases of the junction left unmatched. This CDR3 is built from 16 residues. CDR3 sequence reads: CAISERQGPANYGYTF. The CDR3 coding sequence is TGTGCCATCAGTGAAAGACAGGGACCCGCTAACTATGGCTACACCTTC.

The chain has TRBV7-2 and TRBJ2-1, with 10 nucleotides matching TRBD2. V dropped 2 bases and J dropped 4; count of bases not matched to a gene: 2. The length of the CDR3 is 15 residues. Germline-derived CDR1 and CDR2 are SGHTA and FQGNSA. CDR3: CASSLRTSGYNEQFF. Here the CDR3 DNA reads TGTGCCAGCAGCTTAAGGACTAGCGGATACAATGAGCAGTTCTTC.

The CDR3 is CASKHTSGLYEQYF. The CDR3 coding sequence is TGTGCCAGCAAACACACTAGCGGACTCTACGAGCAGTACTTC. The rearrangement uses TRBV2 and TRBJ2-7; 8 bases match TRBD2. The junction had 8 bases not matched to a gene; V was cut back by 7 bases and J by 3 bases. Germline V lookup: CDR1 SNHLY, CDR2 FYNNEI. This CDR3 has 14 residues. Full variable domain (rest looked up from reference TRBV2 and TRBJ2-7): EPEVTQTPSHQVTQMGQEVILRCVPISNHLYFYWYRQILGQKVEFLVSFYNNEISEKSEIFDDQFSVERPDGSNFTLKIRSTKLEDSAMYFCASKHTSGLYEQYFGPGTRLTVT.

As DNA, the CDR3 is TGTGCCAGCAGCCAGCTAGGTGAGCAGTTCTTC. Its translation is CASSQLGEQFF. The chain recombines TRBV3-1 (or the pseudogene TRBV3-2) with TRBJ2-1; no clear D. The V gene's germline CDR1 is LGHDT and CDR2 YNNKEL (reference sequence). Trimming removed 3 bases at V and 9 bases at J, with 6 bases between. The CDR3 has 11 residues.

The chain recombines TRBV28 with TRBJ2-5, with a tentative D call TRBD2 (6 bases). V shed 0 bases and J shed 0 bases, with 11 bases lying between them. Germline values: CDR1 MDHEN, CDR2 SYDVKM. The CDR3 spans 16 residues. The CDR3: CASSLWEGQNQETQYF. Written as DNA, the CDR3 is TGTGCCAGCAGTTTATGGGAGGGGCAGAACCAAGAGACCCAGTACTTC.

V gene TRBV4-1 combines with J gene TRBJ2-6; TRBD1 aligns across 7 bases. Trimming removed 8 bases from V and 0 bases from J; junction bases left unmatched: 4. From germline, CDR1 is MGHRA and CDR2 YSYEKL. The CDR3 has 15 amino acids. The CDR3 region has the DNA TGCGCCAGCGCGGACAGGAGCTCTGGGGCCAACGTCCTGACTTTC. Encoded protein: CASADRSSGANVLTF.

The chain has TRBV3-1 (or the pseudogene TRBV3-2) and TRBJ2-1; 8 nucleotides align to TRBD1. The CDR3 consists of 15 residues. CDR1 and CDR2 (germline): LGHDT, YNNKEL (reference sequence). The trim removed 3 bases at V and 5 bases at J, leaving 6 bases unmatched. CDR3 nucleotide sequence: TGTGCCAGCAGCCATCGTCAGACAGGGGACAATGAGCAGTTCTTC. Translation: CASSHRQTGDNEQFF.

This rearrangement joins TRBV7-9 to TRBJ1-2; D might be TRBD1 (5 bases). Looked up from germline, CDR1 is SEHNR and CDR2 is FQNEAQ (reference sequence). Trimming pared 0 bases from V and 2 bases from J, leaving 7 bases between. This CDR3 region has 14 residues. CDR3 nucleotide sequence: TGTGCCAGCAGCTTAGCGGCAGGGAACTATGGCTACACCTTC. Its protein is CASSLAAGNYGYTF.

The chain is built from TRBV2 and TRBJ2-1; 10 nucleotides match TRBD2. The CDR3 covers 15 residues. Trimming at V came to 8 bases and at J to 2 bases, leaving 6 bases not matched to a gene. In germline, CDR1 is SNHLY, CDR2 FYNNEI. CDR3 in DNA: TGTGCCAGCTGCATAGCGGGAGGTACCTACAATGAGCAGTTCTTC. Protein product: CASCIAGGTYNEQFF.

J is TRBJ1-3 and V is TRBV19; D is uncertain. The CDR3 is made up of 13 amino acids. Germline CDR1 reads LNHDA; CDR2 reads SQIVND (reference sequence). Trimming stripped 6 bases from V and 0 bases from J, with 6 bases between. In nucleotides, the CDR3 is TGTGCCAGTAGGTTCCTCTCTGGAAACACCATATATTTT. As protein: CASRFLSGNTIYF.

This clone came up once. The V gene is TRBV11-2, the J gene TRBJ2-2; 8 positions agree with TRBD2. This CDR3 is built from 15 residues. Germline loops: CDR1 SGHAT, CDR2 FQNNGV. After removal of 3 bases from V and 6 bases from J, the junction contained 6 bases not matched to a gene. The CDR3 bases are TGTGCCAGCAGCTTTAAGCGGGAGTCAGCCGGGGAGCTGTTTTTT. This translates into CASSFKRESAGELFF.

The J gene is TRBJ1-2, the V gene TRBV4-1, with a weak D call TRBD1 (6 bases). The CDR3 consists of 13 residues. Trimming removed 6 bases at V and 4 bases at J, with 12 bases between. Germline V gene lookup returns CDR1 MGHRA and CDR2 YSYEKL. In nucleotides, the CDR3 is TGCGCCAGCAGTGATCAGGGGCTCTATGGCTACACCTTC. Its protein product is CASSDQGLYGYTF.

This clone was counted between two and nine times. This chain joins TRBV7-9 and TRBJ1-5; no firm D call. Trimming left V 5 bases short and J 4 bases short, with 3 bases between. CDR3 length equals 11 residues. Germline-derived CDR1 and CDR2 are SEHNR and FQNEAQ (reference sequence). CDR3 nucleotide sequence: TGTGCCAGCAGCCCTAATCAGCCCCAGCATTTT. It specifies CASSPNQPQHF.

The V gene is TRBV18, the J gene TRBJ2-7; 10 nucleotides match TRBD1. This CDR3 has 19 residues. Germline V CDR1 and CDR2: KGHSH, LQKENI. J was trimmed by 7 bases and V by 2 bases; bases with no gene match: 20. CDR3 DNA: TGTGCCAGCTCACCAAACACCGGGGCTTCCGGGACAGGGGCGGCTGAGCAGTACTTC. Its translation is CASSPNTGASGTGAAEQYF.

The chain joins TRBV3-1 (or the pseudogene TRBV3-2) to TRBJ2-3; D remains unclear. The CDR3 contains 18 residues. The germline V and J ends were trimmed by 0 bases and 0 bases, with 16 bases remaining between them. The germline CDR1 and CDR2 sequences are LGHDT and YNNKEL (reference sequence). The CDR3 region has the DNA TGTGCCAGCAGCCAAGATCTCCCCCGGCAGCGAAGCACAGATACGCAGTATTTT. Its protein is CASSQDLPRQRSTDTQYF.

This chain joins TRBV14 and TRBJ1-5, with TRBD1 matching 8 bases. The J segment lost 5 bases and the V segment lost 6 bases, leaving 3 bases of the junction unmatched. Germline V lookup: CDR1 SGHDN, CDR2 FVKESK. The CDR3 is 13 residues long. For the CDR3, the DNA is TGTGCCAGCAGTACAGGGGGGCATCAGCCCCAGCATTTT. This codes for CASSTGGHQPQHF.